This T cell receptor beta chain comes out of a study of T cell responses to AZD1222 COVID-19 vaccine. Study information: Pooling of second doses given at about 4 or about 12 weeks was done. Overall study results and limits: Clonal diversity was possibly underestimated, and white British individuals and females predominated among donors. Among spike-specific TCRs, nearly half reportedly target unmutated variant regions. Seropositive AZD1222 recipients at baseline numbered only five or six.

To note about this clone: Its antigen is undetermined.

V was shortened by 2 bases and J by 6 bases, with 14 bases between the two germline ends. The CDR3 is 15 amino acids. In germline, CDR1 is SGHDT, CDR2 YYEEEE. Some clones are missing from TCRdb's copy, which holds only in-frame ones; the method was immunoSEQ multiplex PCR. There are under 150,000 clones in the sample; 92% occur only once, and roughly 5% lies in the top ten. The V call is TRBV5-6, the J call TRBJ2-2; D may be TRBD1 (5 bases). The sequencing here drew on peripheral blood, taken on day 0 of AZD1222 vaccination. The origin of this receptor is an adult in good health. CDR3 region: CASSFRQGQAGELFF. DNA for the CDR3: TGTGCCAGCAGCTTCCGTCAGGGTCAAGCCGGGGAGCTGTTTTTT.